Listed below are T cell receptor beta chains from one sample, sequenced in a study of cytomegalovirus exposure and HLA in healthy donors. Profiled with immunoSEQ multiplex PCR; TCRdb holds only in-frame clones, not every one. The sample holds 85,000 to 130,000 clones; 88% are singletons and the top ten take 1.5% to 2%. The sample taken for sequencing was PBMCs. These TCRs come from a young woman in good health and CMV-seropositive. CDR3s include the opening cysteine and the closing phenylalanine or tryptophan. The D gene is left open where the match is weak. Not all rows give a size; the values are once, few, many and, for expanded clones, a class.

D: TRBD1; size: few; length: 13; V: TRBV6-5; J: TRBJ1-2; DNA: TGTGCCACGACTAGACAGGGTGGTAACGGCTACACCTTC; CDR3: CATTRQGGNGYTF
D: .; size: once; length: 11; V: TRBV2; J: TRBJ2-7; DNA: TGTGCCAGCAGTGACGGCTACGAGCAGTACTTC; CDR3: CASSDGYEQYF
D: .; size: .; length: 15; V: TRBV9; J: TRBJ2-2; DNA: TGTGCCAGCAGCGATGGGGGCTGGGGCACCGGGGAGCTGTTTTTT; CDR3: CASSDGGWGTGELFF
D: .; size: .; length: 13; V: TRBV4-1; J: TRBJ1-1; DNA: TGCGCCAGCAGCCAGGTAGGGGCCACTGAAGCTTTCTTT; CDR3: CASSQVGATEAFF
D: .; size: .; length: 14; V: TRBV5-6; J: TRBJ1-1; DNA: TGTGCCAGCAGCTTGGCAGGGGTGGAGACTGAAGCTTTCTTT; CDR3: CASSLAGVETEAFF
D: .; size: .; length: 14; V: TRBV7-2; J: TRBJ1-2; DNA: TGTGCCAGCAGCTTATTATCTCCCAGGGGTGGCTACACCTTC; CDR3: CASSLLSPRGGYTF
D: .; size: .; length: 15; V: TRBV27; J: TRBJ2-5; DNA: TGTGCCAGCAGTTACACAGATATGTACCAAGAGACCCAGTACTTC; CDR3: CASSYTDMYQETQYF
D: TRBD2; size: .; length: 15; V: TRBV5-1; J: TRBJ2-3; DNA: TGCGCCAGCAGCTTGTTAAGCGGGGGAACAGATACGCAGTATTTT; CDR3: CASSLLSGGTDTQYF
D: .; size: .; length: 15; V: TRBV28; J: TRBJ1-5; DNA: TGTGCCAGCAGTTTGAGGTTTGATAGCAATCAGCCCCAGCATTTT; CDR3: CASSLRFDSNQPQHF
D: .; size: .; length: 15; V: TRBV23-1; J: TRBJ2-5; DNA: TGCGCCAGCAGTCTACTCCCCGCTCGATCTCGGACCCAGTACTTC; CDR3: CASSLLPARSRTQYF
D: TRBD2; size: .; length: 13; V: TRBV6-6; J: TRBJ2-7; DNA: TGTGCCAGCAGTCTAGCGGGGGGGGTCGGGCAGTACTTC; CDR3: CASSLAGGVGQYF
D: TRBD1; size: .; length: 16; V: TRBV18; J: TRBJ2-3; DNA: TGTGCCAGCTCACCACCGGACAGGGGGATTACGGATACGCAGTATTTT; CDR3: CASSPPDRGITDTQYF
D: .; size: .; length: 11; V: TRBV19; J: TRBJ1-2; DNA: TGTGCCAGTAGTGGAGGGGACGGCTACACCTTC; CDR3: CASSGGDGYTF
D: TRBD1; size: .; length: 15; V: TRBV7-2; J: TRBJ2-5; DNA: TGTGCCAGCAGGTCAGGACAGGGGTACGGAGAGACCCAGTACTTC; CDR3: CASRSGQGYGETQYF
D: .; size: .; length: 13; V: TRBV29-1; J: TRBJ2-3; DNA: TGCAGCGTTGTCCTGGGGCAGGGAGATACGCAGTATTTT; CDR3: CSVVLGQGDTQYF
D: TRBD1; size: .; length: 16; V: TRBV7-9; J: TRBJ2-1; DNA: TGTGCCAGCAGCCGAAACCAGGGGGCCCTCTACAATGAGCAGTTCTTC; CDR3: CASSRNQGALYNEQFF
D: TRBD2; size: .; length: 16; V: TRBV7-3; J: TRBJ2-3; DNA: TGTGCCAGCAGCCTCGATGCTAGCGGGGGAACAGATACGCAGTATTTT; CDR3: CASSLDASGGTDTQYF
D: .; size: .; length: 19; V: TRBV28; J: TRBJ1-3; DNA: TGTGCCAGCAGCTCATTGGCAGGGGTTAGACTTCTTTATGGTTCCACCATATATTTT; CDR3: CASSSLAGVRLLYGSTIYF
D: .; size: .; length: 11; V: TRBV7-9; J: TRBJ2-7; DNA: TGTGCCAGCAGTGCGTCCTACGAGCAGTACTTC; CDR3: CASSASYEQYF
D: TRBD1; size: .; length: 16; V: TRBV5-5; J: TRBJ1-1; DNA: TGTGCCAGCAGCTCACGTTCGACAGGGAGGAACACTGAAGCTTTCTTT; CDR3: CASSSRSTGRNTEAFF
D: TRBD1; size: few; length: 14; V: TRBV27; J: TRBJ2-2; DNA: TGTGCCAGCAGCCTGGACAGGGCCACCGGGGAGCTGTTTTTT; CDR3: CASSLDRATGELFF
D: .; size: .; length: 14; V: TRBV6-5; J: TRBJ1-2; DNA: TGTGCCAGCAGTTACTCGAGCAGGGGCTATGGCTACACCTTC; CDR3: CASSYSSRGYGYTF
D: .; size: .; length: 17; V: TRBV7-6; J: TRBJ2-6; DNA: TGTGCCAGCAGCTTGGCCGTGTGGGCGAATGGGGCCAACGTCCTGACTTTC; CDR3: CASSLAVWANGANVLTF
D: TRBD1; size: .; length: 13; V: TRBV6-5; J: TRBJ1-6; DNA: TGTGCCAGCACCCTCGACAGGGGTTCACCCCTCCACTTT; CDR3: CASTLDRGSPLHF
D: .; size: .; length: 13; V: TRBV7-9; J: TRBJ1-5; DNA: TGTGCCAGCAGCGCACAGGAATCTCAGCCCCAGCATTTT; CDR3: CASSAQESQPQHF
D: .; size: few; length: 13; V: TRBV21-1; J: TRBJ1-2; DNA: TGTGCCAGCAGCCAGACAGGGGGCCATGGCTACACCTTC; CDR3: CASSQTGGHGYTF
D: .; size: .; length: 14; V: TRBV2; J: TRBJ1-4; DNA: TGTGCCAGCAGTGAGTCTCCAGCGGCGGAAAAACTGTTTTTT; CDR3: CASSESPAAEKLFF
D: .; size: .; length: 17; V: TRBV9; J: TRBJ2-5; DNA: TGTGCCAGCAGCGTAGCGGGCGCGGGGACGTACCAAGAGACCCAGTACTTC; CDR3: CASSVAGAGTYQETQYF
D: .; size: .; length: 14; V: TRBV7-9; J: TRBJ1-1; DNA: TGTGCCAGCAGCCCATTCAGTCTGAACACTGAAGCTTTCTTT; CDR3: CASSPFSLNTEAFF
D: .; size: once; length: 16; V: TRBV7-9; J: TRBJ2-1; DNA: TGTGCCAGCAGCCCCCCCCGACAGGACTCCTACAATGAGCAGTTCTTC; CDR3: CASSPPRQDSYNEQFF
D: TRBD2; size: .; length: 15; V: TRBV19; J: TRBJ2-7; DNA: TGTGCCAGTAGGCGAGCGGGGGGGCTTCACTACGAGCAGTACTTC; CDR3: CASRRAGGLHYEQYF
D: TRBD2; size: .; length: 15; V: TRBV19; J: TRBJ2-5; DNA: TGTGCCAGTAGTATAGGACCAGCGGGGGAGGAGACCCAGTACTTC; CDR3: CASSIGPAGEETQYF
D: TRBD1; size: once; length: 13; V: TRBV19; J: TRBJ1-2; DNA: TGTGCCAGTAGTACAGACAGGGGTTATGGCTACACCTTC; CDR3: CASSTDRGYGYTF
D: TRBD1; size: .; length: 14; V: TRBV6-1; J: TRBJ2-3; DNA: TGTGCCAGCAGTGAAGATCGGACAGGAGATACGCAGTATTTT; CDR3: CASSEDRTGDTQYF
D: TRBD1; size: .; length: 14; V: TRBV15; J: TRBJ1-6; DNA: TGTGCCACCAGCAGGGACAGGGCCAATTCACCCCTCCACTTT; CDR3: CATSRDRANSPLHF
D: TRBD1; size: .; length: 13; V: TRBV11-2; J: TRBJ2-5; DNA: TGTGCCAGCAGGATGACAGGGCAAGAGACCCAGTACTTC; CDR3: CASRMTGQETQYF
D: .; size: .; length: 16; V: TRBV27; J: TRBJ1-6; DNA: TGTGCCAGCAGTTCTTCAAGGGGCTTTCTTAATTCACCCCTCCACTTT; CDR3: CASSSSRGFLNSPLHF
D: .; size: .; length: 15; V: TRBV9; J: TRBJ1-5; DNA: TGTGCCAGCAGCGTAGGGACAATGAGCAATCAGCCCCAGCATTTT; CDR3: CASSVGTMSNQPQHF
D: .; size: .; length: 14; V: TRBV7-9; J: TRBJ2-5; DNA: TGTGCCAGCAGCCGACAGGAGAGTAGAGAGACCCAGTACTTC; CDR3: CASSRQESRETQYF
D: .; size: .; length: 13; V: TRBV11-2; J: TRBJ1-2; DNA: TGTGCCAGCAGCTCGGGGGGATTTAGTGGCTACACCTTC; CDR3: CASSSGGFSGYTF
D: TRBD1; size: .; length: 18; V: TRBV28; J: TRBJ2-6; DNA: TGTGCCAGCAGTTCCCCCAGGGGGCGAATCTCTGGGGCCAACGTCCTGACTTTC; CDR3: CASSSPRGRISGANVLTF
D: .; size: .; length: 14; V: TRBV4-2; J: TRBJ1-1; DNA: TGTGCCAGCAGCCACGTCATGGCGGGCGTTGAAGCTTTCTTT; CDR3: CASSHVMAGVEAFF
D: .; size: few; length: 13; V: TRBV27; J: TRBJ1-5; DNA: TGTGCCAGCAGTTCCCGTGGGCATCAGCCCCAGCATTTT; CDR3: CASSSRGHQPQHF
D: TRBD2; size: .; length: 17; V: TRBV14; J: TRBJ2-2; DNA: TGTGCCAGCAGCCACCGGGACTACGGGCTTAACACCGGGGAGCTGTTTTTT; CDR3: CASSHRDYGLNTGELFF
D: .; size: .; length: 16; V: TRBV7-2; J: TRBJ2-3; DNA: TGTGCCAGCACCAAAGGGATGGGACTTCTGACAGATACGCAGTATTTT; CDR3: CASTKGMGLLTDTQYF
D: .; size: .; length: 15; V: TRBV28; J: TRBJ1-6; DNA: TGTGCCAGCAGTTTGCGCGGCTCCTATAATTCACCCCTCCACTTT; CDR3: CASSLRGSYNSPLHF
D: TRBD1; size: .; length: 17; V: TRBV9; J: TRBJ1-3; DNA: TGTGCCAGCAGCGGGGCCGGGACAGCTGTTTCTGGAAACACCATATATTTT; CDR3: CASSGAGTAVSGNTIYF
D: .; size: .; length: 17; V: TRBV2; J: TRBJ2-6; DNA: TGTGCCAGCAGTGACGGCAAGACTCCCTCTGGGGCCAACGTCCTGACTTTC; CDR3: CASSDGKTPSGANVLTF
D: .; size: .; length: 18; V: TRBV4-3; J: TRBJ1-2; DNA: TGCGCCAGCAGCCAAGATTGGGACAACGAACTGCTCCAATCTGGCTACACCTTC; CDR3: CASSQDWDNELLQSGYTF
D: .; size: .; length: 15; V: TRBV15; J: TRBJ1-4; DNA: TGTGCCACCAGCAGATCCACAGCGGTCAATGAAAAACTGTTTTTT; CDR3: CATSRSTAVNEKLFF
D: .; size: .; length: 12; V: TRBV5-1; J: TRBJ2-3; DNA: TGCGCCAGCAGCTTGGCCGGAGATACGCAGTATTTT; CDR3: CASSLAGDTQYF
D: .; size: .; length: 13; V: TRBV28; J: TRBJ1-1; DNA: TGTGCCAGCAGTTCCCCCAGGGCCACTGAAGCTTTCTTT; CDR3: CASSSPRATEAFF
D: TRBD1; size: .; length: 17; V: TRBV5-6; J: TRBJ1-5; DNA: TGTGCCAGCAGCTTGGCCGGCGGGACAGAGGATCGTCAGCCCCAGCATTTT; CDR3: CASSLAGGTEDRQPQHF
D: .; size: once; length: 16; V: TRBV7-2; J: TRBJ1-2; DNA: TGTGCCAGCAGCTTAAAGGGGGTAGATCCGCACTATGGCTACACCTTC; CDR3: CASSLKGVDPHYGYTF
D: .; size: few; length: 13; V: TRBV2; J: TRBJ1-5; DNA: TGTGCCAGCAGTGGGACAGACAATCAGCCCCAGCATTTT; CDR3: CASSGTDNQPQHF
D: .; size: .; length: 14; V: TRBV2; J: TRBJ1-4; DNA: TGTGCCAGCAGCCAACAGGGAACTAATGAAAAACTGTTTTTT; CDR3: CASSQQGTNEKLFF
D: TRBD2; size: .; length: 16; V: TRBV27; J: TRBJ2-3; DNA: TGTGCCAGCAGCGGGGGGGGGAGGCCCCGCACAGATACGCAGTATTTT; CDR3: CASSGGGRPRTDTQYF